The rows below give T cell receptor beta chains drawn from one sample of a study of Ad26.COV2.S vaccination and SARS-CoV-2 variants. Clones were sequenced by immunoSEQ multiplex PCR, and TCRdb holds only the in-frame ones, with some missing. This table has over 110,000 clones, 75% to 90% appearing once. Sequenced here: peripheral blood, sampled after recovery from COVID-19. These receptors originate from a human donor who had recovered from COVID-19. The CDR3 runs from the conserved cysteine through the conserved F or W. D genes are given only for firm matches. Some rows have no size entry. The others give once, few or many, or a class for an expanded clone.

TRBV5-1	NA	NA	TRBJ1-1	14	CASSDQGPNTEAFF	TGCGCCAGCAGCGACCAGGGACCGAACACTGAAGCTTTCTTT
TRBV6-5	NA	NA	TRBJ1-2	13	CASSRWRDYGYTF	TGTGCCAGCAGCCGATGGAGGGACTATGGCTACACCTTC
TRBV5-6	NA	NA	TRBJ1-6	12	CASSLQNSPLHF	TGTGCCAGCAGCTTACAGAATTCACCCCTCCACTTT
TRBV9	NA	NA	TRBJ2-1	17	CASSGKDRESSYNEQFF	TGTGCCAGCAGCGGGAAGGACCGGGAGAGCTCCTACAATGAGCAGTTCTTC
TRBV7-8	once	TRBD2	TRBJ2-1	17	CASSFPPGGSSYNEQFF	TGTGCCAGCAGCTTCCCCCCGGGGGGGAGCTCCTACAATGAGCAGTTCTTC
TRBV18	NA	NA	TRBJ2-1	18	CASSPPGPILPTYNEQFF	TGTGCCAGCTCACCACCGGGACCAATCCTACCTACCTACAATGAGCAGTTCTTC
TRBV19	once	NA	TRBJ2-7	14	CASSMPGASYEQYF	TGTGCCAGTAGTATGCCGGGGGCGAGCTACGAGCAGTACTTC
TRBV19	NA	NA	TRBJ2-2	16	CASSISGVSNTGELFF	TGTGCCAGTAGTATATCAGGTGTATCGAACACCGGGGAGCTGTTTTTT
TRBV28	NA	TRBD1	TRBJ1-5	16	CASSEGARYSNQPQHF	TGTGCCAGCTCGGAGGGGGCCCGATATAGCAATCAGCCCCAGCATTTT
TRBV15	NA	TRBD1	TRBJ1-1	15	CATSRVGQDGTEAFF	TGTGCCACCAGCAGAGTGGGACAGGACGGCACTGAAGCTTTCTTT
TRBV7-2	NA	NA	TRBJ1-2	14	CASSPLNPNYGYTF	TGTGCCAGCAGCCCCCTAAACCCCAATTATGGCTACACCTTC
TRBV5-6	NA	NA	TRBJ1-4	12	CASSSTPGGQIF	TGTGCCAGCAGCTCAACCCCGGGGGGGCAGATTTTT
TRBV15	NA	NA	TRBJ2-7	12	CATSRDGGLQYF	TGTGCCACCAGCAGAGACGGGGGCCTGCAGTACTTC
TRBV10-2	NA	TRBD1	TRBJ1-5	14	CASREGQVNQPQHF	TGCGCCAGCAGGGAGGGACAGGTGAATCAGCCCCAGCATTTT
TRBV7-9	NA	NA	TRBJ1-2	12	CASSLLEGPPTF	TGTGCCAGCAGCTTACTCGAGGGACCACCCACCTTC
TRBV15	NA	TRBD2	TRBJ2-4	18	CATSRDSGGLVAKNIQYF	TGTGCCACCAGCAGAGATAGCGGGGGGCTCGTAGCCAAAAACATTCAGTACTTC
TRBV7-2	few	NA	TRBJ2-4	15	CASSLFQGAKNIQYF	TGTGCCAGCAGCTTATTCCAGGGGGCCAAAAACATTCAGTACTTC
TRBV3-1/TRBV3-2	once	TRBD2	TRBJ2-2	13	CASGTSKTGELFF	TGTGCCAGTGGGACTAGCAAGACCGGGGAGCTGTTTTTT
TRBV5-1	NA	TRBD2	TRBJ2-3	15	CASGLAGGQGDTQYF	TGCGCCAGCGGACTAGCGGGGGGCCAAGGAGATACGCAGTATTTT
TRBV19	NA	NA	TRBJ1-1	15	CASSIAAAVNTEAFF	TGTGCCAGTAGTATAGCGGCAGCGGTGAACACTGAAGCTTTCTTT
TRBV7-9	NA	TRBD1	TRBJ1-2	14	CASSDPRQGAGYTF	TGTGCCAGCAGCGACCCGCGGCAGGGGGCCGGCTACACCTTC
TRBV7-8	once	TRBD1	TRBJ1-6	16	CASSLGFGQGEMALHF	TGTGCCAGCAGCTTAGGGTTCGGGCAGGGGGAAATGGCCCTCCACTTT
TRBV6-5	NA	TRBD2	TRBJ2-2	14	CASSYTSVTGELFF	TGTGCCAGCAGTTATACTAGCGTCACCGGGGAGCTGTTTTTT